This entry lists 25 T cell receptor beta chains sequenced from one sample in a study of shared clonotypes between healthy human individuals. Assay used: immunoSEQ multiplex PCR; TCRdb lists only in-frame clones, some missing. Counted here are fewer than 1 million clones, approximately 97% occurring once; the ten biggest clones make up 0.2% to 0.25%. Naive-designated CD8 cells lacked CD45RO, were positively enriched for CCR7, and omitted terminally differentiated effector memory CD45RA+ cells. Sequencing was carried out using naive CD8+ T cells sorted from blood. The source is a young man in good health.

This clone was seen just once. The chain combines TRBV9 with TRBJ2-2; 7 nucleotides agree with TRBD1. CDR1 and CDR2 from the germline V gene are SGDLS and YYNGEE. V trimming: 0 bases; J trimming: 7 bases; junction bases outside the gene matches: 3. This CDR3 region has 14 residues. The CDR3 here is CASSVGSGGGELFF. The CDR3 DNA is TGTGCCAGCAGCGTAGGATCAGGGGGCGGGGAGCTGTTTTTT.

The rearrangement uses TRBV5-1 and TRBJ2-7; possibly TRBD2 for D (6 bases). CDR3 length equals 14 residues. Germline V gene sequence: CDR1 SGHRS, CDR2 YFSETQ. Trimming shortened V by 0 bases and J by 2 bases, and 9 bases separated the two germline ends. CDR3 sequence reads: CASSLAGDTYEQYF. CDR3 DNA: TGCGCCAGCAGCTTGGCGGGAGATACCTACGAGCAGTACTTC. The complete variable domain, with remaining parts taken from reference TRBV5-1 and TRBJ2-7, reads KAGVTQTPRYLIKTRGQQVTLSCSPISGHRSVSWYQQTPGQGLQFLFEYFSETQRNKGNFPGRFSGRQFSNSRSEMNVSTLELGDSALYLCASSLAGDTYEQYFGPGTRLTVT.

The V call is TRBV27, the J call TRBJ2-3; 11 nucleotides line up with TRBD2. Germline V lookup: CDR1 MNHEY, CDR2 SMNVEV (reference sequence). The V gene end was trimmed by 6 bases and the J gene end by 6 bases; junction bases not matched to a gene: 5. The CDR3 has 14 residues. The CDR3 reads CASRLAGDLDTQYF. The CDR3 nucleotides are TGTGCCAGCAGACTAGCGGGAGACCTTGATACGCAGTATTTT.

The gene calls are TRBV9 and TRBJ2-3; 8 nucleotides match TRBD2. This CDR3 comprises 17 residues. Germline V gives CDR1 SGDLS, CDR2 YYNGEE. With 2 bases clipped from V and 4 bases from J, the junction kept 12 bases outside the gene matches. The CDR3 sequence is CASSVAIAGPVPDTQYF. The CDR3 nucleotides are TGTGCCAGCAGCGTGGCTATAGCGGGACCGGTCCCAGATACGCAGTATTTT.

This clone came up once. The V call is TRBV6-5, the J call TRBJ1-4, with a possible D match to TRBD1 (6 bases). V lost 4 bases and J lost 7, with 13 bases in between. Germline V gene sequence: CDR1 MNHEY, CDR2 SVGAGI. The CDR3 spans 14 residues. The CDR3 sequence is CASSSQGSVEKLFF. In DNA, the CDR3 is TGTGCCAGCAGTTCACAGGGTAGCGTTGAAAAACTGTTTTTT.

This chain uses TRBV27 with TRBJ2-3; possibly TRBD2 for D (5 bases). The V end lost 0 bases, the J end lost 3 bases, and 13 bases lay between the germline ends. Germline V gives CDR1 MNHEY, CDR2 SMNVEV (reference sequence). The CDR3 spans 16 residues. The CDR3, as DNA: TGTGCCAGCAGTTTATCTTCGTGGGGAGCGACAGATACGCAGTATTTT. Protein sequence: CASSLSSWGATDTQYF.

The chain couples TRBV27 to TRBJ2-3; 9 positions match TRBD1. The V segment lost 4 bases and the J segment 0 bases; nucleotides outside the gene matches: 8. There are 17 residues in the CDR3. The germline gives CDR1 MNHEY, CDR2 SMNVEV (reference sequence). Here the CDR3 DNA reads TGTGCCAGCAGTTCCCTGGGACAGGGCCCAAGCACAGATACGCAGTATTTT. Protein product: CASSSLGQGPSTDTQYF.

The genes are TRBV13 and TRBJ1-2; 7 bases map to TRBD1. This CDR3 has 12 amino acids. Per the germline V gene, CDR1 is PRHDT and CDR2 is FYEKMQ (reference sequence). V lost 5 bases and J lost 6; bases outside the gene matches: 3. CDR3 residues: CASSPTGDGYTF. For the CDR3, the DNA is TGTGCCAGCAGCCCTACAGGGGATGGCTACACCTTC. Full variable domain (remainder filled in from reference TRBV13 and TRBJ1-2): AAGVIQSPRHLIKEKRETATLKCYPIPRHDTVYWYQQGPGQDPQFLISFYEKMQSDKGSIPDRFSAQQFSDYHSELNMSSLELGDSALYFCASSPTGDGYTFGSGTRLTVV.

The rearrangement uses TRBV11-3 and TRBJ2-1, with 12 bases matching TRBD2. CDR1 SGHNT and CDR2 YENEEA come from the germline V gene. The CDR3 spans 15 residues. The ends lost 5 bases at V and 6 bases at J; junction bases unmatched: 5. The CDR3 region has the DNA TGTGCCAGCAGCCCGCTAGCGGGAGGGGGCAATGAGCAGTTCTTC. It encodes CASSPLAGGGNEQFF. Complete variable domain (other parts from reference TRBV11-3 and TRBJ2-1): EAGVVQSPRYKIIEKKQPVAFWCNPISGHNTLYWYLQNLGQGPELLIRYENEEAVDDSQLPKDRFSAERLKGVDSTLKIQPAELGDSAVYLCASSPLAGGGNEQFFGPGTRLTVL.

J is TRBJ1-3 and V is TRBV4-1; 7 bases align to TRBD1. Germline trimming cut 5 bases from V and 2 bases from J; bases unmatched to any gene: 6. The CDR3 covers 15 residues. Germline-derived CDR1 and CDR2 are MGHRA and YSYEKL. CDR3 DNA sequence: TGCGCCAGCAGCACACGACAGGGAACTGGAAACACCATATATTTT. Its translation is CASSTRQGTGNTIYF.

The J gene is TRBJ2-7, the V gene TRBV27; 7 bases align to TRBD2. V lost 6 bases and J lost 7; bases outside the gene matches: 9. CDR1 is MNHEY, CDR2 SMNVEV, per germline (reference sequence). The length of the CDR3 is 13 residues. The CDR3 protein is CASRPGRRGEQYF. The CDR3 coding sequence is TGTGCCAGCAGACCCGGACGGCGGGGGGAGCAGTACTTC.

The genes are TRBV28 and TRBJ2-7; 9 nucleotides match TRBD2. Germline-derived CDR1 and CDR2 are MDHEN and SYDVKM. The V and J ends lost 7 bases and 2 bases, in that order; junction bases with no gene match: 12. The CDR3 totals 16 residues. For the CDR3, the DNA is TGTGCCAGCATGGGACAACGGACTAGCGAAACCTACGAGCAGTACTTC. It translates to CASMGQRTSETYEQYF.

This chain uses TRBV7-2 with TRBJ2-1, with 11 bases identical to TRBD2. The CDR3 has 16 residues. The germline V gene encodes CDR1 SGHTA and CDR2 FQGNSA. The trim removed 4 bases at V and 7 bases at J, leaving 9 bases unmatched. The CDR3 protein is CASSSPLAGVFNEQFF. The CDR3, as DNA: TGTGCCAGCAGCTCCCCACTAGCGGGAGTGTTTAATGAGCAGTTCTTC.

V is TRBV6-6 and J is TRBJ1-1, with a weak D call TRBD1 (5 bases). The length of the CDR3 is 11 residues. V was clipped by 6 bases and J by 11 bases, with 13 bases between them. The germline V gene has CDR1 MNHNY and CDR2 SVGAGI (reference sequence). The CDR3 protein is CASRQTVYAFF. Here the CDR3 DNA reads TGTGCCAGCAGGCAGACAGTATATGCTTTCTTT.

The J gene is TRBJ2-7, the V gene TRBV7-3; 9 nucleotides align to TRBD2. CDR1 SGHTA and CDR2 FQGTGA come from the germline V gene. The CDR3 spans 18 residues. The trim removed 5 bases at V and 6 bases at J, leaving 20 bases unmatched. This CDR3 is CASSPKGSGSKVPGEQYF. CDR3 nucleotides: TGTGCCAGCAGCCCCAAGGGTAGCGGGAGTAAGGTTCCGGGCGAGCAGTACTTC.

The gene calls are TRBV27 and TRBJ2-7; D is undetermined. Trimming shortened V by 8 bases and J by 11 bases, and 16 bases separated the two germline ends. The CDR3 is 11 amino acids. The germline V gene encodes CDR1 MNHEY and CDR2 SMNVEV (reference sequence). In DNA, the CDR3 is TGTGCCAGCTCTCGAGGCGCCTTGGAGTACTTC. Amino acid sequence: CASSRGALEYF.

The chain carries TRBV5-4 and TRBJ1-1; D is unclear. V lost 1 base and J lost 2, with 12 bases in between. Germline V gene lookup returns CDR1 SGHNT and CDR2 YYREEE (reference sequence). The CDR3 is 15 residues long. CDR3 region: CASSLSQRFNTEAFF. The DNA for the CDR3 is TGTGCCAGCAGCTTGAGTCAGAGATTTAACACTGAAGCTTTCTTT. The variable domain in full, completed from reference TRBV5-4 and TRBJ1-1, reads ETGVTQSPTHLIKTRGQQVTLRCSSQSGHNTVSWYQQALGQGPQFIFQYYREEENGRGNFPPRFSGLQFPNYSSELNVNALELDDSALYLCASSLSQRFNTEAFFGQGTRLTVV.

The rearrangement joins TRBV28 to TRBJ1-2; 10 nucleotides align to TRBD1. V shed 7 bases and J 5 bases; nucleotides not matched to a gene: 13. CDR1 is MDHEN, CDR2 SYDVKM, per germline. The CDR3 is 16 residues long. The CDR3, as DNA: TGTGCCAGCACCGGGATATCGACAGGGGGCTTTTATGGCTACACCTTC. This codes for CASTGISTGGFYGYTF.

The chain couples TRBV27 to TRBJ1-3; D may be TRBD1 (5 bases). Trimming removed 6 bases from V and 0 bases from J, with 12 bases in between. The germline gives CDR1 MNHEY, CDR2 SMNVEV (reference sequence). The CDR3 totals 15 residues. CDR3 bases: TGTGCCAGCAGGGACACAGCCTACTCTGGAAACACCATATATTTT. Protein: CASRDTAYSGNTIYF.

The chain has TRBV9 and TRBJ2-3, with D possibly being TRBD1 or TRBD2 (5 bases each). Deletions cut 0 bases from V and 0 bases from J, with 8 bases between. This CDR3 contains 15 residues. CDR1 and CDR2 from the germline V gene are SGDLS and YYNGEE. CDR3 nucleotides: TGTGCCAGCAGCGTAGGGGACCTAAGCACAGATACGCAGTATTTT. Amino acid sequence: CASSVGDLSTDTQYF.

The V gene is TRBV27, the J gene TRBJ2-1; D perhaps matches TRBD2 (6 bases). CDR3 length equals 14 residues. Trimming stripped 6 bases from V and 3 bases from J, with 12 bases between. Germline CDR1 MNHEY, CDR2 SMNVEV (reference sequence). CDR3 sequence reads: CASRAGSFYNEQFF. CDR3 sequence (DNA): TGTGCCAGCAGGGCCGGGAGTTTCTACAATGAGCAGTTCTTC.

This chain uses TRBV27 with TRBJ2-3, with 10 bases lining up with TRBD2. Germline values: CDR1 MNHEY, CDR2 SMNVEV (reference sequence). The CDR3 totals 15 residues. V shed 5 bases and J 3 bases; nucleotides not matched to a gene: 5. The CDR3 region is CASSKGTSVTDTQYF. In DNA, the CDR3 is TGTGCCAGCAGTAAGGGGACTAGCGTAACAGATACGCAGTATTTT.

The chain links TRBV10-2 to TRBJ2-2, with D perhaps matching TRBD2 (6 bases). V lost 0 bases and J 1 base, leaving 6 bases between the germline ends. Germline V CDR1 and CDR2: WSHSY, SAAADI. This CDR3 region has 15 residues. CDR3 sequence: CASSESGGNTGELFF. Here the CDR3 DNA reads TGCGCCAGCAGTGAGTCGGGGGGGAACACCGGGGAGCTGTTTTTT.

V is TRBV25-1 and J is TRBJ2-1; TRBD2 might be the D (5 bases). From germline, CDR1 is MGHDK and CDR2 SYGVNS. The V end lost 3 bases, the J end lost 0 bases, and 9 bases lay between the germline ends. CDR3 length: 15 amino acids. CDR3 bases: TGTGCCAGCAGTGAGGCGGACTCCTCCTACAATGAGCAGTTCTTC. Residues: CASSEADSSYNEQFF.

The rearrangement joins TRBV29-1 to TRBJ2-3, with D perhaps assigned TRBD1 or TRBD2 (5 bases each). Germline values: CDR1 SQVTM, CDR2 ANQGSEA. V dropped 8 bases and J dropped 0 bases, with 12 bases sitting between them. The CDR3 loop spans 13 amino acids. CDR3 amino acids: CSIPWGSTDTQYF. DNA of the CDR3: TGCAGCATCCCCTGGGGGAGCACAGATACGCAGTATTTT.